This TCR beta chain derives from a study of shared clonotypes between healthy human individuals. Per germline, CDR1 MNHEY and CDR2 SVGAGI. The CDR3 runs 11 residues. Trimming took 11 bases from V and 3 from J, leaving 10 bases between them. The repertoire was sequenced with immunoSEQ multiplex PCR; TCRdb's copy has only in-frame clones and lacks some. Of 800,000 to 1,200,000 clones in the sample, about four fifths were seen once. The sequenced sample was memory CD4+ T cells from PBMCs. Subset described: CD45RA-negative fraction. V gene TRBV6-5 combines with J gene TRBJ1-1; D gene ambiguous. The receptor comes from a man younger than 35 in good health. Some clones in this sample may be carry-over from other donors' samples. The chain's CDR3 is CAGHHDTEAFF. In DNA form, the CDR3 reads TGTGCCGGCCACCATGACACTGAAGCTTTCTTT.